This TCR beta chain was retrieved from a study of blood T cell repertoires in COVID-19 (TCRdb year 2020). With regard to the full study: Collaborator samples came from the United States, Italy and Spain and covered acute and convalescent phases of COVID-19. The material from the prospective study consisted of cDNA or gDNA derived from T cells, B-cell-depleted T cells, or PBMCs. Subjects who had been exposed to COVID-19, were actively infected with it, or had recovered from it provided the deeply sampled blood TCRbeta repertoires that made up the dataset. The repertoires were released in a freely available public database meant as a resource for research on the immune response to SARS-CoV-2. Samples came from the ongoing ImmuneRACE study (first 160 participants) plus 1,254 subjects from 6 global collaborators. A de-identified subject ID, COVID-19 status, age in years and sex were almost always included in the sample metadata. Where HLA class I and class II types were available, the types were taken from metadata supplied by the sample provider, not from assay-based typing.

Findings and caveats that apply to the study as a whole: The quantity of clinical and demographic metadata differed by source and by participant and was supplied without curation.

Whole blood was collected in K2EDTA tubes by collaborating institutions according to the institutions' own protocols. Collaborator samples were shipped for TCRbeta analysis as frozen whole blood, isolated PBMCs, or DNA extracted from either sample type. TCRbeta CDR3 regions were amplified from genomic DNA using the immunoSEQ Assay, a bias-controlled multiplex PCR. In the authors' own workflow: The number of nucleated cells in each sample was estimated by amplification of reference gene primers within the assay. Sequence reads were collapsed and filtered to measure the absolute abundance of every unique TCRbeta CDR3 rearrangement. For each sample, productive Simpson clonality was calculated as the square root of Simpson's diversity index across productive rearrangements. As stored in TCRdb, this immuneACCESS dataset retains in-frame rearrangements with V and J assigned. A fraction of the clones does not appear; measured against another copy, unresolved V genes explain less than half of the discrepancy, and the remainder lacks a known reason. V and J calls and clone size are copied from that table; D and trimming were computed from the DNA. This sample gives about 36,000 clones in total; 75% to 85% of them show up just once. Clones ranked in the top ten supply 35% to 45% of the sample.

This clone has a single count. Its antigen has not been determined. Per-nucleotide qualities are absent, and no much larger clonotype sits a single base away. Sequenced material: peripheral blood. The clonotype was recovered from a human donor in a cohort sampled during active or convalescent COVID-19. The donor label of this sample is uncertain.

DNA sequence: TGTGCCAGCAGCGTAGCCGATGGGGGGTCCGGAAACACCATATATTTT. This translates into CASSVADGGSGNTIYF. The receptor chain draws on TRBV9 and TRBJ1-3; the D gene is possibly TRBD1, with 5 bases matching. According to the germline V gene, CDR1 reads SGDLS and CDR2 reads YYNGEE. Including the terminal cysteine and phenylalanine, the CDR3 comprises 16 residues. Of the read, only the CDR3 DNA is kept; its 48 bases are in frame from base 1. V sheds 0 bases and J sheds 4 bases, leaving 14 bases between their ends.